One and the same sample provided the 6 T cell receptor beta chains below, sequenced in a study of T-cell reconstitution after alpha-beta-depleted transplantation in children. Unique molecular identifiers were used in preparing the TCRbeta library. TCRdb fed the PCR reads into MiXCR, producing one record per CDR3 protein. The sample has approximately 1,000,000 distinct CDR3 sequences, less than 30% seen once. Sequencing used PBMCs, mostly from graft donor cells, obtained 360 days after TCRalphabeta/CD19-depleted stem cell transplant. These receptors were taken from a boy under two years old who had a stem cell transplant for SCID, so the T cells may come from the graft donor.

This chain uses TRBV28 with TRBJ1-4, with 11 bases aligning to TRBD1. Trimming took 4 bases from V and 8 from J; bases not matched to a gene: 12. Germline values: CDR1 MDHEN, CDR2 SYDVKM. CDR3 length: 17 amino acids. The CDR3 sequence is CASSSIGTGGWHEKLFF. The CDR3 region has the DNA TGTGCCAGCAGTTCTATAGGGACAGGGGGGTGGCACGAAAAACTGTTTTTT.

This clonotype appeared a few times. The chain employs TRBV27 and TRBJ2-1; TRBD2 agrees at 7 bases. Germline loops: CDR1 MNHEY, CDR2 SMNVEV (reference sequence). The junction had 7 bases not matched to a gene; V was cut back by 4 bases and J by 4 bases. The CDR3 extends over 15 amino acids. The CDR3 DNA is TGTGCCAGCAGTTACCAGTGGGGGGGATACAATGAGCAGTTCTTC. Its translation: CASSYQWGGYNEQFF.

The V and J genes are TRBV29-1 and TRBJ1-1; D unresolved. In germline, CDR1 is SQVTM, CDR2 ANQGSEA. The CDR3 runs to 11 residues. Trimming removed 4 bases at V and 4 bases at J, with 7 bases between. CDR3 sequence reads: CSVGGVTEAFF. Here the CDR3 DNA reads TGCAGCGTTGGGGGAGTCACTGAAGCTTTCTTT. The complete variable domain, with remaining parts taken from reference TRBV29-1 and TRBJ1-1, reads SAVISQKPSRDICQRGTSLTIQCQVDSQVTMMFWYRQQPGQSLTLIATANQGSEATYESGFVIDKFPISRPNLTFSTLTVSNMSPEDSSIYLCSVGGVTEAFFGQGTRLTVV.

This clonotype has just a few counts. CDR3: CASSIIWNTEAFF. The CDR3 nucleotides are TGTGCCAGTAGTATAATATGGAACACTGAAGCTTTCTTT. The J gene is TRBJ1-1, the V gene TRBV19, with unresolved D. Germline V gene lookup returns CDR1 LNHDA and CDR2 SQIVND (reference sequence). Trimming pared 2 bases from V and 1 base from J, leaving 5 bases between. The CDR3 has 13 amino acids.

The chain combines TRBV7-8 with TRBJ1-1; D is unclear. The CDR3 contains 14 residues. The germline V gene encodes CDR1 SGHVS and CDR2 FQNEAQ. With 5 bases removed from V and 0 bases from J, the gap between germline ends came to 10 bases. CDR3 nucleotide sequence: TGTGCCAGCAGCACCGGAGCAATGAACACTGAAGCTTTCTTT. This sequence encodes CASSTGAMNTEAFF.

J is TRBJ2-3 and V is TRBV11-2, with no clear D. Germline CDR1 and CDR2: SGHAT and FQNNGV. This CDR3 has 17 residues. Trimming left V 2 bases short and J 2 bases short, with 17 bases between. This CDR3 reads CASSLRTVVDFTDTQYF. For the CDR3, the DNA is TGTGCCAGCAGCTTAAGGACGGTAGTCGATTTCACAGATACGCAGTATTTT. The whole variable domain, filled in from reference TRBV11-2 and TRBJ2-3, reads EAGVAQSPRYKIIEKRQSVAFWCNPISGHATLYWYQQILGQGPKLLIQFQNNGVVDDSQLPKDRFSAERLKGVDSTLKIQPAKLEDSAVYLCASSLRTVVDFTDTQYFGPGTRLTVL.